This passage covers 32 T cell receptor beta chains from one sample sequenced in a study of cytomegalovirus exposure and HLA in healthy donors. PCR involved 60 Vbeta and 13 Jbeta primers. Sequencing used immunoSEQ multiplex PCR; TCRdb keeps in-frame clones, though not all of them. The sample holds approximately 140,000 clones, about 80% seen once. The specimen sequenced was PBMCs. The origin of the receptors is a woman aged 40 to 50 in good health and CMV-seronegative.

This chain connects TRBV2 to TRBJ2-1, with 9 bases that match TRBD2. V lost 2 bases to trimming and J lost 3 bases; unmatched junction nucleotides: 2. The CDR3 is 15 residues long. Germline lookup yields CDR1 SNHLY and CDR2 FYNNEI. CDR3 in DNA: TGTGCCAGCAGTGAACTAGCGGGGCTCTACAATGAGCAGTTCTTC. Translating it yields CASSELAGLYNEQFF.

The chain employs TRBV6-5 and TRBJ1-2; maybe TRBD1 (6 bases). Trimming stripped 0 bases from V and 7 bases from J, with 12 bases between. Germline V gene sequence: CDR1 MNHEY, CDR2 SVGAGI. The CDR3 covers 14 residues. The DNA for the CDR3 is TGTGCCAGCAGTTACTCCCAGGGGTTGGGTGGCTACACCTTC. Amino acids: CASSYSQGLGGYTF.

The CDR3: CASSLAPGSYNEQFF. Here the CDR3 DNA reads TGTGCCAGCAGCTTAGCTCCCGGCTCCTACAATGAGCAGTTCTTC. The chain joins TRBV11-2 to TRBJ2-1; D not certain. Germline V gene data show CDR1 as SGHAT and CDR2 as FQNNGV. V was trimmed by 1 base and J by 0 bases, leaving 7 bases between them. The CDR3 length is 15 residues.

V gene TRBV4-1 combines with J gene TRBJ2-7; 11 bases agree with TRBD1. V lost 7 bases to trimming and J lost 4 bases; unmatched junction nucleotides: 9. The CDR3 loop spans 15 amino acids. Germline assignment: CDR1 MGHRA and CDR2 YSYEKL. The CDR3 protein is CASTPGQGGTYEQYF. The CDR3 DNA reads TGCGCCAGCACACCGGGACAGGGGGGGACTTACGAGCAGTACTTC.

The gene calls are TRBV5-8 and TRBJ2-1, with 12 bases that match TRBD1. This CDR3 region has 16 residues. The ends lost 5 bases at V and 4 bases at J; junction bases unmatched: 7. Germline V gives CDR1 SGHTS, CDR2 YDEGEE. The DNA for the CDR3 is TGTGCCAGCAGGATCCGGGACAGGGGGCCGTACAATGAGCAGTTCTTC. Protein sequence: CASRIRDRGPYNEQFF. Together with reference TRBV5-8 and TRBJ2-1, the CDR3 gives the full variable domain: EAGVTQSPTHLIKTRGQQATLRCSPISGHTSVYWYQQALGLGLQFLLWYDEGEERNRGNFPPRFSGRQFPNYSSELNVNALELEDSALYLCASRIRDRGPYNEQFFGPGTRLTVL.

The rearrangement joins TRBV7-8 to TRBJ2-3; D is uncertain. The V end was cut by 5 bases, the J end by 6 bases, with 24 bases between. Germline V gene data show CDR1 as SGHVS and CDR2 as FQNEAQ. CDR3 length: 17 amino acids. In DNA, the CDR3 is TGTGCCAGCAGCGCAGTACTCCTCCGGGTCTTGTCCGATACGCAGTATTTT. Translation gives CASSAVLLRVLSDTQYF.

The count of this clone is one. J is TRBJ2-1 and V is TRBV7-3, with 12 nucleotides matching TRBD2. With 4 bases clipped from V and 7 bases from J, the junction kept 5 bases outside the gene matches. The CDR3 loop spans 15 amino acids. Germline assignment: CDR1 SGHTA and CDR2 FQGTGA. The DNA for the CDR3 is TGTGCCAGCAGCTCCCTAGCGGGAGGGAATAATGAGCAGTTCTTC. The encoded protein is CASSSLAGGNNEQFF.

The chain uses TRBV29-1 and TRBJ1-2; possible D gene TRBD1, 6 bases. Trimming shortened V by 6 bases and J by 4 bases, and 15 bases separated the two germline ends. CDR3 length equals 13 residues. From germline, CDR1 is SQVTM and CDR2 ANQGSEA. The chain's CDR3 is CSVGSGVVYGYTF. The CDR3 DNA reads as TGCAGCGTGGGGTCAGGGGTCGTCTATGGCTACACCTTC.

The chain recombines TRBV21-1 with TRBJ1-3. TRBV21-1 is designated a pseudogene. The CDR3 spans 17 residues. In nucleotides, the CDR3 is TGTGCCAGCAGCAAAGCTAGGAGTCGTAACTCTGGAAACACCATATATTTT. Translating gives CASSKARSRNSGNTIYF.

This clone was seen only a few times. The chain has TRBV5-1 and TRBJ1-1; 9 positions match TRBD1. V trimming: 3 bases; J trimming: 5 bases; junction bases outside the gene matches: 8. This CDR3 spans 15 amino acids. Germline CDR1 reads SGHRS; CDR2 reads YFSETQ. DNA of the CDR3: TGCGCCAGCAGCTCATACGGGACAGGGAAGACTGAAGCTTTCTTT. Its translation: CASSSYGTGKTEAFF.

The CDR3 DNA follows: TGTGCCAGCAGCTCCGTCCCAGGGGAATGGCAGTACTTC. Protein product: CASSSVPGEWQYF. The chain carries TRBV7-3 and TRBJ2-7; maybe TRBD1 (6 bases). Germline V gives CDR1 SGHTA, CDR2 FQGTGA. The CDR3 covers 13 residues. V gave up 4 bases and J gave up 9 bases, with 16 bases separating them.

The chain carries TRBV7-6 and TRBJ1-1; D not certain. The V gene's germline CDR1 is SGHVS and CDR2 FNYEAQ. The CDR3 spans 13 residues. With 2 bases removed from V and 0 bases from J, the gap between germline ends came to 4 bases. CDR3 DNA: TGTGCCAGCAGCTTATCCGTGAACACTGAAGCTTTCTTT. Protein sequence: CASSLSVNTEAFF.

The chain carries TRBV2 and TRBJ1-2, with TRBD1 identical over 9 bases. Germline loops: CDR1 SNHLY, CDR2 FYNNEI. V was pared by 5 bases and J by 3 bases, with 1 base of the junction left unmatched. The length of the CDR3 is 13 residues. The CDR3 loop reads CASSRDRDYGYTF. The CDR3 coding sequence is TGTGCCAGCAGTCGGGACAGGGACTATGGCTACACCTTC.

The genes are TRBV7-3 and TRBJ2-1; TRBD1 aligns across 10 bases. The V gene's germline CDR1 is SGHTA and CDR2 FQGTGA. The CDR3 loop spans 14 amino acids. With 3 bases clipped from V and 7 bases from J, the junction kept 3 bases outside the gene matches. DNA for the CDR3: TGTGCCAGCAGCTTGGGACAGGGGCTTAATGAGCAGTTCTTC. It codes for CASSLGQGLNEQFF. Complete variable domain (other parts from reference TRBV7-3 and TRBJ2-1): GAGVSQTPSNKVTEKGKYVELRCDPISGHTALYWYRQSLGQGPEFLIYFQGTGAADDSGLPNDRFFAVRPEGSVSTLKIQRTERGDSAVYLCASSLGQGLNEQFFGPGTRLTVL.

The CDR3 here is CASSQDNPVAGGYGYTF. The CDR3 nucleotides read TGCGCCAGCAGCCAAGATAATCCGGTCGCCGGAGGCTATGGCTACACCTTC. This chain links TRBV4-3 with TRBJ1-2; D unresolved. Looked up from germline, CDR1 is LGHNA and CDR2 is YSLEER. This CDR3 has 17 residues. V lost 0 bases to trimming and J lost 4 bases, with 18 bases between them.

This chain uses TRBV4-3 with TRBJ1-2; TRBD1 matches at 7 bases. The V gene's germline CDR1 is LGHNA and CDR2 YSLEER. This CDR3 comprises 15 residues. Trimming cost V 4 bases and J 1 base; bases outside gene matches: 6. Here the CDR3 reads CASSPGTALNYGYTF. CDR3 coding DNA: TGCGCCAGCAGCCCCGGGACAGCCCTTAACTATGGCTACACCTTC.

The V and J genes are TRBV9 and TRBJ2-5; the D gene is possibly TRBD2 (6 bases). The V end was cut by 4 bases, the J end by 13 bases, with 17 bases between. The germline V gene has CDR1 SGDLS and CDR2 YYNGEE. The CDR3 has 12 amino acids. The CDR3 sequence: CASSPSPGVTYF. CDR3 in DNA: TGTGCCAGCAGCCCTAGCCCGGGGGTCACGTACTTC.

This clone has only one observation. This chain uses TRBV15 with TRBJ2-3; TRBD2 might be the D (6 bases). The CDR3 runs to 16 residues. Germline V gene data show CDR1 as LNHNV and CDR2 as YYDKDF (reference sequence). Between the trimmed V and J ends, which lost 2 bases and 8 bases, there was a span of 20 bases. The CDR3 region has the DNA TGTGCCACCAGCAGATCTCAGACTAGTGTGGGTGCTACGCAGTATTTT. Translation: CATSRSQTSVGATQYF.

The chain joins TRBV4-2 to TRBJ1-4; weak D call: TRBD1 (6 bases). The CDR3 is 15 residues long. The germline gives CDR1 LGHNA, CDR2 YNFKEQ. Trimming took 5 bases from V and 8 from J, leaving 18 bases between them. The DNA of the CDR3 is TGTGCCAGCAGCTCTCGTGGGGGCTGGGGAGAAAAACTGTTTTTT. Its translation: CASSSRGGWGEKLFF.

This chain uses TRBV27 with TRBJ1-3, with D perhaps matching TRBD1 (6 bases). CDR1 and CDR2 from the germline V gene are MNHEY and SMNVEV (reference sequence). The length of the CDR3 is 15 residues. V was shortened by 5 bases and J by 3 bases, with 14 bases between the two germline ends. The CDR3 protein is CASSISGVRGNTIYF. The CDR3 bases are TGTGCCAGCAGTATCTCAGGGGTGCGTGGAAACACCATATATTTT.

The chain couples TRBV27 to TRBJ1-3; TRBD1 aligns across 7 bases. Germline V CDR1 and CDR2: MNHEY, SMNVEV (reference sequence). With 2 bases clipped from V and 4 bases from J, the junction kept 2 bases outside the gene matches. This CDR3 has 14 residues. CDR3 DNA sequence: TGTGCCAGCAGTTTAAGGGACAGAGGAAACACCATATATTTT. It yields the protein CASSLRDRGNTIYF.

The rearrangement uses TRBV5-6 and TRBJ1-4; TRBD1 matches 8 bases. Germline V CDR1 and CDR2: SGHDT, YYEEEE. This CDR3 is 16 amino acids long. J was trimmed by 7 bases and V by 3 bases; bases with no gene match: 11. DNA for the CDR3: TGTGCCAGCAGCTCTCAGAACAGGGGGGGAAGTGAAAAACTGTTTTTT. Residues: CASSSQNRGGSEKLFF.

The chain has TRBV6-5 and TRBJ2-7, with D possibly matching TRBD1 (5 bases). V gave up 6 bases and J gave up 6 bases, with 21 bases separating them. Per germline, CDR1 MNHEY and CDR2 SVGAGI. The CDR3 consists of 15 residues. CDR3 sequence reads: CASRFTQVPQSEQYF. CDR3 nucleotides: TGTGCCAGCAGGTTCACACAGGTCCCCCAAAGCGAGCAGTACTTC.

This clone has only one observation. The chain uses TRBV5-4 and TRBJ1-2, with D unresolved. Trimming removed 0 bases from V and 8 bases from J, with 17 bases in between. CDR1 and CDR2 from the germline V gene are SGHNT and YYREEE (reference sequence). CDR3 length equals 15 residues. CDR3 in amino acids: CASSLAYWLMGGYTF. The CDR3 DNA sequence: TGTGCCAGCAGCTTGGCCTATTGGCTGATGGGCGGCTACACCTTC.

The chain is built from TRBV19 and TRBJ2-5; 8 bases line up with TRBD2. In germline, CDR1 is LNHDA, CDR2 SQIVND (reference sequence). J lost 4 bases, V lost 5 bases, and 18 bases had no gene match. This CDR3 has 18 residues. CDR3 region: CASSPPPGWLAGGETQYF. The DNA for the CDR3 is TGTGCCAGTAGTCCGCCTCCCGGGTGGCTAGCGGGTGGAGAGACCCAGTACTTC.

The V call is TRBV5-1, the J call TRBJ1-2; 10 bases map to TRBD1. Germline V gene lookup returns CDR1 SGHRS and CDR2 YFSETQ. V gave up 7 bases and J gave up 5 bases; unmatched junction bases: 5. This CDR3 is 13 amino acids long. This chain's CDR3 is CASQGQGNYGYTF. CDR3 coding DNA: TGCGCCAGCCAGGGACAGGGGAATTATGGCTACACCTTC.

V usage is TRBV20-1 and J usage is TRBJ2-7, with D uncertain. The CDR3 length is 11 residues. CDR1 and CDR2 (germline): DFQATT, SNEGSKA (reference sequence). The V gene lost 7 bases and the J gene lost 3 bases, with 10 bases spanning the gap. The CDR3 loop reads CSVTTNYEQYF. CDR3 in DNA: TGCAGTGTTACTACAAACTACGAGCAGTACTTC.

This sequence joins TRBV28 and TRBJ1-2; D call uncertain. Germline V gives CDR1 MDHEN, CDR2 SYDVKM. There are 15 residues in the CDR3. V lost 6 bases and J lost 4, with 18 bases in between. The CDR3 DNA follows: TGTGCCAGCAGCCCTGGAGGACGACCGCTCTATGGCTACACCTTC. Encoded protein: CASSPGGRPLYGYTF.

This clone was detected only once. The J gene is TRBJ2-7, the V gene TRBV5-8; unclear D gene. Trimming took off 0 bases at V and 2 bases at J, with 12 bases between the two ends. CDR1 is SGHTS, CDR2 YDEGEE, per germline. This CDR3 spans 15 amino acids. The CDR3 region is CASSLDSTFPYEQYF. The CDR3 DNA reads TGTGCCAGCAGCTTGGACAGTACGTTTCCCTACGAGCAGTACTTC.

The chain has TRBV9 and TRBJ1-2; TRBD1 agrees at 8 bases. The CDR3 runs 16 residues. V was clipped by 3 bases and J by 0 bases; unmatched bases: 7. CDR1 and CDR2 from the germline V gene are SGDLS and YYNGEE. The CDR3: CASSGQGARPNYGYTF. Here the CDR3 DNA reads TGTGCCAGCAGCGGGCAGGGGGCGCGACCTAACTATGGCTACACCTTC.

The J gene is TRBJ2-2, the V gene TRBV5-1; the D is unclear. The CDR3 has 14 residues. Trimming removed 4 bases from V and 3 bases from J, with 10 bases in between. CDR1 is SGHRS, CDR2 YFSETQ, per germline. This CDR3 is CASSAATYTGELFF. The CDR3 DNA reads TGCGCCAGCAGCGCGGCTACGTACACCGGGGAGCTGTTTTTT.

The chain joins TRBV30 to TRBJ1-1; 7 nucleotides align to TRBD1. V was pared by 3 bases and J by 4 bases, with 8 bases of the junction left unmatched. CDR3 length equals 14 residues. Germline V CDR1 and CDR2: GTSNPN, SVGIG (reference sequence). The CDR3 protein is CAWRRLTGSTEAFF. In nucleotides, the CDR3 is TGTGCCTGGAGGCGTCTGACAGGGAGCACTGAAGCTTTCTTT.